The next 31 T cell receptor beta chains were all read from a single sample in a study of blood T cells in healthy people across ages. For the second PCR, which ran for about 6 to 12 cycles, a sample-barcoded 5' primer and a J-beta primer mix were used. In TCRdb, the 5' RACE reads were re-called with MiXCR into one record per CDR3 protein. Found here are hundreds of thousands of distinct CDR3 sequences, about a quarter of them singletons; the top ten hold around 3%. The data were also submitted as part of a second study, on T cells of mothers and their children.

The specimen was blood. The receptors come from a boy aged 5-17 years in good health.

In this sample, this clonotype turned up a few times. The rearrangement joins TRBV30 to TRBJ2-1; 10 nucleotides line up with TRBD1. The J call may be mistaken, given a closer DNA end match to TRBJ2-7. CDR3 length: 14 amino acids. Germline V gives CDR1 GTSNPN, CDR2 SVGIG (reference sequence). The chain's CDR3 is CAWSLRTGGLEQYF. CDR3 in DNA: TGTGCCTGGAGCCTACGGACAGGGGGTCTCGAGCAGTACTTC.

The chain uses TRBV6-5 and TRBJ2-5; D call uncertain. The CDR3 totals 16 residues. V was pared by 0 bases and J by 0 bases, with 11 bases between. Germline V gene lookup returns CDR1 MNHEY and CDR2 SVGAGI. CDR3 nucleotide sequence: TGTGCCAGCAGTTACTCGGGTGCGGCGGACCAAGAGACCCAGTACTTC. Its protein product is CASSYSGAADQETQYF.

The table lists this clonotype with a few counts. The gene calls are TRBV24-1 and TRBJ2-2; TRBD2 matches at 7 bases. The length of the CDR3 is 16 residues. CDR1 is KGHDR and CDR2 is SFDVKD in the germline V gene. Trimming took 0 bases from V and 4 from J; bases not matched to a gene: 4. The CDR3 DNA sequence: TGTGCCACCAGTGATTTGATAGGACTAGGCACCGGGGAGCTGTTTTTT. It codes for CATSDLIGLGTGELFF.

This clonotype came up many times. The chain employs TRBV3-1 and TRBJ1-5, with D perhaps matching TRBD1 (6 bases). The CDR3 consists of 13 residues. V shed 5 bases and J shed 7 bases, with 12 bases lying between them. Germline V gene sequence: CDR1 LGHDT, CDR2 YNNKEL (reference sequence). The CDR3, as DNA: TGTGCCAGCAGCTACAGGGTTGGACAGCCCCAGCATTTT. Translating it yields CASSYRVGQPQHF.

This chain joins TRBV10-2 and TRBJ1-4; D remains unclear. CDR1 is WSHSY and CDR2 is SAAADI in the germline V gene. There are 13 residues in the CDR3. The germline V and J ends were trimmed by 7 bases and 8 bases, with 14 bases remaining between them. The CDR3 protein is CASTPNLGEKLFF. CDR3 nucleotide sequence: TGCGCCAGCACCCCCAACCTGGGGGAAAAACTGTTTTTT.

In this sample, this clonotype turned up a few times. The V call is TRBV20-1, the J call TRBJ2-2; D gene uncertain. Per germline, CDR1 DFQATT and CDR2 SNEGSKA (reference sequence). The CDR3 spans 16 residues. V shed 3 bases and J shed 4 bases, with 18 bases lying between them. DNA of the CDR3: TGCAGTGCTAGGGTCGTTACGAGCCCCGGCACCGGGGAGCTGTTTTTT. It specifies CSARVVTSPGTGELFF.

This rearrangement joins TRBV20-1 to TRBJ2-5; D perhaps matches TRBD1 (5 bases). The J call is in doubt because the DNA end fits TRBJ2-7 better. Germline lookup yields CDR1 DFQATT and CDR2 SNEGSKA (reference sequence). CDR3 length: 12 amino acids. CDR3 bases: TGCAGTGCTAGGACAGACAGTGACGAGCAGTACTTC. It encodes CSARTDSDEQYF.

J is TRBJ1-6 and V is TRBV6-5, with a possible D match to TRBD1 (6 bases). Trimming removed 7 bases from V and 8 bases from J, with 18 bases in between. This CDR3 has 15 residues. Looked up from germline, CDR1 is MNHEY and CDR2 is SVGAGI. CDR3 residues: CASTAVGGHHSPLHF. The CDR3 nucleotides are TGTGCCAGCACCGCCGTTGGGGGCCACCATTCACCCCTCCACTTT.

The chain is built from TRBV29-1 and TRBJ2-1; 10 nucleotides align to TRBD1. Germline V CDR1 and CDR2: SQVTM, ANQGSEA. The CDR3 is made up of 14 amino acids. The V gene end was trimmed by 7 bases and the J gene end by 4 bases; junction bases not matched to a gene: 7. The DNA for the CDR3 is TGCAGCGCCCGAGACAGGGGGCATTACAATGAGCAGTTCTTC. Translated: CSARDRGHYNEQFF.

This clonotype has at least ten counts. The chain joins TRBV4-2 to TRBJ2-7, with 7 bases aligning to TRBD1. There are 18 residues in the CDR3. From germline, CDR1 is LGHNA and CDR2 YNFKEQ. Trimming took 0 bases from V and 0 from J; bases not matched to a gene: 11. CDR3 sequence (DNA): TGTGCCAGCAGCCAAGATCTCAGCACAGGGGCGAGCTCCTACGAGCAGTACTTC. Protein: CASSQDLSTGASSYEQYF.

This clonotype was seen a handful of times. The CDR3 does not close with the conserved phenylalanine or tryptophan, likely indicating a read error. The CDR3 sequence: CASSPRGGPTHTDTQYL. The CDR3 DNA sequence: TGTGCCAGCAGCCCCCGGGGTGGTCCTACACACACAGATACGCAGTATCTT. The chain is built from TRBV7-2 and TRBJ2-3; perhaps TRBD2 as D (5 bases). V was shortened by 5 bases and J by 2 bases, with 20 bases between the two germline ends. Germline V gene sequence: CDR1 SGHTA, CDR2 FQGNSA. The CDR3 runs 17 residues.

The rearrangement joins TRBV28 to TRBJ1-4, with D perhaps TRBD1 (5 bases). The CDR3 totals 16 residues. The V end lost 6 bases, the J end lost 4 bases, and 18 bases lay between the germline ends. CDR1 MDHEN and CDR2 SYDVKM come from the germline V gene. The CDR3 spells CASSPQRQSLNEKLFF. For the CDR3, the DNA is TGTGCCAGCAGCCCGCAGAGACAGTCCCTTAATGAAAAACTGTTTTTT.

This chain links TRBV7-3 with TRBJ1-1; TRBD1 agrees at 7 bases. This CDR3 region has 16 residues. V was clipped by 5 bases and J by 1 base; unmatched bases: 10. In germline, CDR1 is SGHTA, CDR2 FQGTGA. As DNA, the CDR3 is TGTGCCAGCAGCCAAGGGAGGGGACAGCAGAACACTGAAGCTTTCTTT. Translated, it gives CASSQGRGQQNTEAFF.

In its sample, this clonotype was seen a few times. V usage is TRBV5-1 and J usage is TRBJ1-2, with TRBD1 matching 8 bases. The V and J ends lost 0 bases and 3 bases, in that order; junction bases with no gene match: 4. The CDR3 runs to 15 residues. The germline V gene encodes CDR1 SGHRS and CDR2 YFSETQ. CDR3: CASSLGGGQDYGYTF. The CDR3 DNA reads TGCGCCAGCAGCTTGGGAGGGGGACAGGACTATGGCTACACCTTC.

This chain uses TRBV7-3 with TRBJ2-5; 12 nucleotides align to TRBD2. With V trimmed by 4 bases and J by 5 bases, 5 bases remained unmatched. Germline V gene data show CDR1 as SGHTA and CDR2 as FQGTGA. CDR3 size: 15 residues. The CDR3 DNA sequence: TGTGCCAGCAGCTCTAGCGGGGGGGCATGGGAGACCCAGTACTTC. This sequence encodes CASSSSGGAWETQYF.

The V call is TRBV29-1, the J call TRBJ2-5; D not resolved. V dropped 2 bases and J dropped 1 base, with 26 bases sitting between them. The CDR3 sequence is 19 residues long. Germline CDR1 SQVTM, CDR2 ANQGSEA. The CDR3 loop reads CSVEKWWVPGSNSQETQYF. In nucleotides, the CDR3 is TGCAGCGTTGAAAAGTGGTGGGTCCCGGGCTCCAATTCCCAAGAGACCCAGTACTTC. Full variable domain (missing parts from reference TRBV29-1 and TRBJ2-5): SAVISQKPSRDICQRGTSLTIQCQVDSQVTMMFWYRQQPGQSLTLIATANQGSEATYESGFVIDKFPISRPNLTFSTLTVSNMSPEDSSIYLCSVEKWWVPGSNSQETQYFGPGTRLLVL.

This chain uses TRBV7-9 with TRBJ2-7; 8 bases agree with TRBD1. This CDR3 has 17 residues. Per germline, CDR1 SEHNR and CDR2 FQNEAQ (reference sequence). V lost 5 bases, J lost 3 bases, and 15 bases stayed unmatched. The CDR3 region has the DNA TGTGCCAGCAGCCTTAGCCGGGACAGGCTTGCCTACTACGAGCAGTACTTC. The encoded protein is CASSLSRDRLAYYEQYF.

This clonotype was observed once. This chain uses TRBV2 with TRBJ2-3, with a tentative D call TRBD1 (6 bases). The CDR3 contains 10 residues. Germline-derived CDR1 and CDR2 are SNHLY and FYNNEI. This CDR3 is CGGGTDTQYF. Here the CDR3 DNA reads TGTGGAGGGGGAACAGATACGCAGTATTTT.

This chain connects TRBV30 to TRBJ2-5; 9 bases are shared with TRBD1. Losses at the gene ends were 7 bases for V and 5 bases for J; bases not matched to a gene: 5. Germline CDR1 GTSNPN, CDR2 SVGIG (reference sequence). The CDR3 runs to 12 residues. The CDR3 is CALATGGETQYF. CDR3 nucleotides: TGTGCCTTAGCCACAGGGGGCGAGACCCAGTACTTC.

This clonotype was counted only a few times. This sequence joins TRBV25-1 and TRBJ1-1, with 8 positions matching TRBD1. Germline V gives CDR1 MGHDK, CDR2 SYGVNS. V was clipped by 6 bases and J by 3 bases; unmatched bases: 6. The CDR3 totals 14 residues. The CDR3 sequence: CASRDTGGDTEAFF. The DNA for the CDR3 is TGTGCCAGCAGGGATACAGGGGGTGACACTGAAGCTTTCTTT.

This clonotype was seen more than once but under ten times. The DNA of the CDR3 is TGTGCCAGCAGAACAGGGGACAACACCGGGGAGCTGTTTTTT. It codes for CASRTGDNTGELFF. The V and J genes are TRBV27 and TRBJ2-2; TRBD1 agrees at 7 bases. CDR1 MNHEY and CDR2 SMNVEV come from the germline V gene (reference sequence). This CDR3 has 14 residues. V dropped 6 bases and J dropped 2; count of bases not matched to a gene: 3.

The chain has TRBV10-1 and TRBJ2-1; 9 bases map to TRBD2. CDR1 is WNHNN, CDR2 SYGVQD, per germline (reference sequence). The CDR3 length is 15 residues. After removal of 5 bases from V and 8 bases from J, the junction contained 10 bases not matched to a gene. The CDR3 region is CASSIAGGPVDEQFF. CDR3 bases: TGCGCCAGCAGTATTGCGGGGGGGCCCGTGGATGAGCAGTTCTTC.

This chain connects TRBV15 to TRBJ1-2; D is possibly TRBD1 (5 bases). The CDR3 extends over 14 amino acids. With 0 bases removed from V and 6 bases from J, the gap between germline ends came to 11 bases. Germline values: CDR1 LNHNV, CDR2 YYDKDF (reference sequence). The CDR3 protein is CATSRDGGVDGYTF. DNA of the CDR3: TGTGCCACCAGCAGAGATGGAGGGGTTGATGGCTACACCTTC.

The chain combines TRBV24-1 with TRBJ1-2, with no clear D. The CDR3 extends over 14 amino acids. V was cut by 2 bases and J by 3 bases, with 9 bases left in between. Germline CDR1 reads KGHDR; CDR2 reads SFDVKD. The CDR3 here is CATSDSTAHYGYTF. The CDR3 nucleotides read TGTGCCACCAGTGATTCTACAGCTCACTATGGCTACACCTTC.

This clonotype was seen more than once but under ten times. One junction end disagrees with the germline gene, perhaps due to a read error. This sequence joins TRBV20-1 and TRBJ1-1, with 8 bases fitting TRBD1. The CDR3 runs to 14 residues. Looked up from germline, CDR1 is DFQATT and CDR2 is SNEGSKA (reference sequence). CDR3 sequence reads: CSARDRQGYTETFF. The CDR3 region has the DNA TGCAGTGCTAGAGATCGACAGGGGTACACTGAAACTTTCTTT.

The chain is built from TRBV4-1 and TRBJ1-6; D unresolved. V was clipped by 0 bases and J by 7 bases, with 13 bases between them. Germline V CDR1 and CDR2: MGHRA, YSYEKL. This CDR3 contains 16 residues. The CDR3 region has the DNA TGCGCCAGCAGCCAAGATCCCATCGGCAGAAATTCACCCCTCCACTTT. This encodes CASSQDPIGRNSPLHF.

This clonotype turned up a few times. The rearrangement joins TRBV2 to TRBJ2-3; D unclear. Germline V lookup: CDR1 SNHLY, CDR2 FYNNEI. The CDR3 totals 14 residues. Trimming removed 5 bases at V and 4 bases at J, with 13 bases between. CDR3 nucleotides: TGTGCCAGCAGTCCGACCCTGGGCCCAGATACGCAGTATTTT. It yields the protein CASSPTLGPDTQYF.

This clonotype came up a few times. The gene calls are TRBV5-1 and TRBJ2-2; D gene uncertain. The CDR3 has 15 amino acids. The V end was cut by 5 bases, the J end by 0 bases, with 11 bases between. CDR1 and CDR2 from the germline V gene are SGHRS and YFSETQ. CDR3 bases: TGCGCCAGCAGAGGGCGGATCGCGAACACCGGGGAGCTGTTTTTT. As protein: CASRGRIANTGELFF.

J is TRBJ1-2 and V is TRBV15; the D is unclear. Germline CDR1 LNHNV, CDR2 YYDKDF (reference sequence). CDR3 length: 14 residues. The V end lost 1 base, the J end lost 4 bases, and 10 bases lay between the germline ends. In DNA form, the CDR3 reads TGTGCCACCAGCAGAGGCAGAGAGGGCTATGGCTACACCTTC. This codes for CATSRGREGYGYTF.

A few counts support this clonotype. The V call is TRBV3-1, the J call TRBJ2-2, with D tentatively TRBD1 or TRBD2 (7 bases each). The CDR3 covers 16 residues. Germline CDR1 and CDR2: LGHDT and YNNKEL (reference sequence). The V gene lost 4 bases and the J gene lost 2 bases, with 14 bases spanning the gap. The CDR3 spells CASSPGGQSNTGELFF. The CDR3 nucleotides are TGTGCCAGCAGCCCGGGGGGACAGAGCAACACCGGGGAGCTGTTTTTT.

This clonotype occurred a few times. Mismatch with germline at one junction end may stem from a read error. V gene TRBV7-7 combines with J gene TRBJ2-5; a weak D match, TRBD1 (6 bases). The CDR3 totals 13 residues. Germline V CDR1 and CDR2: SSHAT, FNYEAQ (reference sequence). As DNA, the CDR3 is TGTGCTAGCAGCGCAGGGGCTGGGGAGACCCAGTACTTC. Its protein product is CASSAGAGETQYF.